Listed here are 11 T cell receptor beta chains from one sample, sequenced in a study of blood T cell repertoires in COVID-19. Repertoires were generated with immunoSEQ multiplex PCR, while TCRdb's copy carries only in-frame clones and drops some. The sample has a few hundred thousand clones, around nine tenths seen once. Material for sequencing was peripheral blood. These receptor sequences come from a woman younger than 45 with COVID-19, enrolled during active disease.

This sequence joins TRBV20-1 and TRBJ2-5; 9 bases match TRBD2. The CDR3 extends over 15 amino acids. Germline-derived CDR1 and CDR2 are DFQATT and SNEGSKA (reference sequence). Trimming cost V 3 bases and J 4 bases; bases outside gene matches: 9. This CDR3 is CSASQSSGRLETQYF. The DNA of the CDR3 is TGCAGTGCTAGTCAGAGTAGCGGGAGACTAGAGACCCAGTACTTC.

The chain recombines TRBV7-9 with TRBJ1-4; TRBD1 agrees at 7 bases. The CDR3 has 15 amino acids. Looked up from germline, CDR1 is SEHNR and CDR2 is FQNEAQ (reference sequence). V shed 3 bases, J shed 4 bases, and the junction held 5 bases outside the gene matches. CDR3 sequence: CASSFGDSFNEKLFF. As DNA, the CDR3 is TGTGCCAGCAGCTTTGGGGACAGTTTTAATGAAAAACTGTTTTTT.

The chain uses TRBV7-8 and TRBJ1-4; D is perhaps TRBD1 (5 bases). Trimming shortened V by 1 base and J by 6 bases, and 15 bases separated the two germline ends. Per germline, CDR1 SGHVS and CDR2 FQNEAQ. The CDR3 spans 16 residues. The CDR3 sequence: CASSLDTAGRDEKLFF. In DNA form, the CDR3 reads TGTGCCAGCAGCTTAGATACGGCAGGGAGGGATGAAAAACTGTTTTTT.

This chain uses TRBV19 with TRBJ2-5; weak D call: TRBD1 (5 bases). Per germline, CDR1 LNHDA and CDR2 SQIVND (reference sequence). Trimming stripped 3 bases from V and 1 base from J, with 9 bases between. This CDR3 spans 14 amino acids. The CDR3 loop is CASSINRFQETQYF. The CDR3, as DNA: TGTGCCAGTAGTATTAACAGGTTCCAAGAGACCCAGTACTTC.

The CDR3 is CASSVFPTSGQETQYF. CDR3 coding DNA: TGTGCCAGCAGCGTATTCCCTACTAGCGGGCAAGAGACCCAGTACTTC. This chain connects TRBV9 to TRBJ2-5, with TRBD2 matching over 9 bases. The V and J ends lost 1 base and 2 bases, in that order; junction bases with no gene match: 6. The CDR3 totals 16 residues. Germline values: CDR1 SGDLS, CDR2 YYNGEE.

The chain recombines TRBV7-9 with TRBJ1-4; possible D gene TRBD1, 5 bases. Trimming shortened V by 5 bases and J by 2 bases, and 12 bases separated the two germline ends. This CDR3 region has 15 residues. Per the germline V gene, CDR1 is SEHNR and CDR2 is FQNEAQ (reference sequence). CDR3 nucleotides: TGTGCCAGCAGCCGAGGTCCAGGGACTAATGAAAAACTGTTTTTT. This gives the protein CASSRGPGTNEKLFF.

The CDR3 sequence: CASMSYQPQHF. In DNA, the CDR3 is TGTGCCAGCATGAGTTATCAGCCCCAGCATTTT. This chain uses TRBV28 with TRBJ1-5; D is undetermined. This CDR3 is 11 amino acids long. V was shortened by 7 bases and J by 5 bases, with 6 bases between the two germline ends. The germline V gene has CDR1 MDHEN and CDR2 SYDVKM.

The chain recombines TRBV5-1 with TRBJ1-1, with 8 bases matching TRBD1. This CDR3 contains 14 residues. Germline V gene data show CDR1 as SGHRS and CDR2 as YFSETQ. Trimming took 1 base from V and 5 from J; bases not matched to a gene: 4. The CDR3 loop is CASSLSRGRTEAFF. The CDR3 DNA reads TGCGCCAGCAGCTTGTCCAGGGGGCGGACTGAAGCTTTCTTT. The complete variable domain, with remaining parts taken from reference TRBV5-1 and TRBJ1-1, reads KAGVTQTPRYLIKTRGQQVTLSCSPISGHRSVSWYQQTPGQGLQFLFEYFSETQRNKGNFPGRFSGRQFSNSRSEMNVSTLELGDSALYLCASSLSRGRTEAFFGQGTRLTVV.

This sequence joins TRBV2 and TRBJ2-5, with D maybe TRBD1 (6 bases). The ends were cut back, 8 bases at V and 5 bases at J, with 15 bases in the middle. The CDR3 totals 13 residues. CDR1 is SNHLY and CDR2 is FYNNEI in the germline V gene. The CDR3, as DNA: TGTGCCAGCCTAAGGGGGTACGGGGAGACCCAGTACTTC. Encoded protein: CASLRGYGETQYF.

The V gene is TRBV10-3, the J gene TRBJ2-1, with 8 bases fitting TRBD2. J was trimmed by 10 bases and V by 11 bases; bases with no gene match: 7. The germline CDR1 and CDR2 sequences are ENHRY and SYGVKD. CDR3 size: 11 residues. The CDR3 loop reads CAHGTREEQFF. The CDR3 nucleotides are TGTGCCCATGGGACTAGAGAAGAGCAGTTCTTC.

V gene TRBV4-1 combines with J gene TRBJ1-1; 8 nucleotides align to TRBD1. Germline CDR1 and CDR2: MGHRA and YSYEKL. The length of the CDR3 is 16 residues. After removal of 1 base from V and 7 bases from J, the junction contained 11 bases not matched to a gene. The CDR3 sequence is CASSQAPGGDRGEAFF. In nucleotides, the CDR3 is TGCGCCAGCAGCCAAGCCCCAGGGGGCGATCGGGGTGAAGCTTTCTTT.